This T cell receptor (beta chain) appears in the sequencing data of a study of T cells in Graves' hyperthyroidism and ophthalmopathy. Overall study results and limits: Ophthalmopathy, as predicted by the model, came a median around 6.7 months after the prediction.

Germline V gene lookup returns CDR1 SEHNR and CDR2 FQNEAQ (reference sequence). V was shortened by 3 bases and J by 5 bases, with 10 bases between the two germline ends. The CDR3 is made up of 13 amino acids. This clonotype was observed a few times. Its antigen is not identified. Amplified TCR beta CDR3 regions derived from RNA transcripts. RT-PCR in the first round (using the HTBI primer set) targeted the TCR CDR3. TCRdb used MiXCR to reprocess the multiplex PCR reads, holding one entry per CDR3 protein. The sample shows about 360,000 distinct CDR3 sequences, about 13% of them seen only once. The clonotype originates from a woman aged 18-35 years with Graves' hyperthyroidism. Material: blood. The chain joins TRBV7-9 to TRBJ2-5, with D hard to call. DNA for the CDR3: TGTGCCAGCAGCTTGACGAATTCGGAGACCCAGTACTTC. Its translation is CASSLTNSETQYF.